In its sample, the clone carrying this T cell receptor (beta chain) was seen a few times. Its antigen remains unidentified. Other DNA sequences in this specimen translate into the identical CDR3. V shed 2 bases and J 7 bases; nucleotides not matched to a gene: 11. The length of the CDR3 is 17 residues. Germline V gene lookup returns CDR1 MDHEN and CDR2 SYDVKM. PCR employed 60 Vbeta and 13 Jbeta primers. Clones were read by immunoSEQ multiplex PCR, and TCRdb kept only the in-frame ones, dropping some. The sample holds fewer than 100,000 clones, around 77% seen once. This entry is derived from a study of cytomegalovirus exposure and HLA in healthy donors. In the study overall: An early release of data contained 75 million to 100 million unique TCRs, which came from HLA-typed donors. General observations from the study: Later analysis showed most CMV-associated TCR beta chains appearing HLA-restricted. The study dropped some indistinguishable V segments, TRBV6-2 and TRBV6-3 among them. In a later analysis, HLA-C alleles had the fewest associated TCRs, DRB1 alleles the most.

The V call is TRBV28, the J call TRBJ1-5; 10 bases line up with TRBD1. Sequenced sample: PBMCs. The sequence came from a middle-aged man in good health and CMV-seronegative. The CDR3 region is CASSLDRLGTGVQPQHF. The CDR3 DNA sequence: TGTGCCAGCAGTTTAGATCGCCTTGGGACAGGGGTCCAGCCCCAGCATTTT. Using reference TRBV28 and TRBJ1-5 for the parts outside the CDR3, the full variable domain is DVKVTQSSRYLVKRTGEKVFLECVQDMDHENMFWYRQDPGLGLRLIYFSYDVKMKEKGDIPEGYSVSREKKERFSLILESASTNQTSMYLCASSLDRLGTGVQPQHFGDGTRLSIL.